One and the same sample provided the 11 T cell receptor beta chains below, sequenced in a study of CXCR3-negative and CXCR3-positive naive CD8 T cells. 5' RACE with UMI labels generated the TRB cDNA libraries. TCRdb reanalyzed the 5' RACE reads, giving one entry per CDR3 protein sequence and no DNA. Recorded for this sample: 100,000 to 150,000 distinct CDR3 sequences. The specimen was naive CXCR3- CD8+ T cells from blood. Subset described: CD45RO-CCR7+CD27+CD95- naive CD8+ T cells lacking CXCR3 (TNR3-). These receptors were obtained from a human donor in good health. Some clones in this sample may be carry-over from other donors' samples.

The chain uses TRBV5-1 and TRBJ2-1; absent DNA, TCRdb's TRBD1 call cannot be checked. Germline CDR1 reads SGHRS; CDR2 reads YFSETQ. The CDR3 length is 16 residues. The CDR3 protein is CASIYSPGQGVNEQFF.

The chain couples TRBV9 to TRBJ2-2. The V gene's germline CDR1 is SGDLS and CDR2 YYNGEE. The CDR3 contains 16 residues. CDR3 protein: CASSVGVGANTGELFF. Filled out from reference TRBV9 and TRBJ2-2, the complete variable domain reads DSGVTQTPKHLITATGQRVTLRCSPRSGDLSVYWYQQSLDQGLQFLIQYYNGEERAKGNILERFSAQQFPDLHSELNLSSLELGDSALYFCASSVGVGANTGELFFGEGSRLTVL.

V and J are TRBV20-1 and TRBJ1-1. The CDR3 has 12 amino acids. Per germline, CDR1 DFQATT and CDR2 SNEGSKA (reference sequence). The CDR3 loop is CSAIKENTEAFF.

The gene calls are TRBV12-3 or TRBV12-4 and TRBJ2-1; TCRdb's assignment of TRBD2 cannot be checked, as there is no DNA. The CDR3 has 18 amino acids. The CDR3 protein is CASSLTGLAESSYNEQFF.

J is TRBJ2-7 and V is TRBV29-1; as DNA is missing, the TRBD1 call by TCRdb cannot be tested. The CDR3 length is 12 residues. Germline V gives CDR1 SQVTM, CDR2 ANQGSEA. The CDR3 loop reads CSVDPGKGEQYF.

This chain connects TRBV29-1 to TRBJ2-1; no DNA is available, so the TRBD2 call from TCRdb remains unchecked. The CDR3 is made up of 14 amino acids. Germline-derived CDR1 and CDR2 are SQVTM and ANQGSEA. The CDR3 loop is CSVDRGLAEKKQFF.

CDR3 sequence reads: CATLGGLAYNEQFF. The chain is built from TRBV7-9 and TRBJ2-1; TCRdb selects TRBD2, and the lack of DNA leaves this call unchecked. The CDR3 extends over 14 amino acids. Germline V gene data show CDR1 as SEHNR and CDR2 as FQNEAQ (reference sequence).

The chain employs TRBV4-1 and TRBJ2-1; TCRdb selects TRBD1, and the lack of DNA leaves this call unchecked. Germline V gene sequence: CDR1 MGHRA, CDR2 YSYEKL. This CDR3 is 17 amino acids long. The CDR3 sequence is CASSQDFSGATYNEQFF.

V gene TRBV15 combines with J gene TRBJ2-7. Germline V gene lookup returns CDR1 LNHNV and CDR2 YYDKDF (reference sequence). This CDR3 contains 13 residues. CDR3 in amino acids: CATSRDAKDEQYF.

The rearrangement joins TRBV12-3 or TRBV12-4 to TRBJ1-5. CDR3 length: 16 amino acids. CDR3 residues: CASSELGTASNQPQHF.

V and J are TRBV27 and TRBJ1-5; the TRBD1 assignment by TCRdb is unverifiable without DNA. The CDR3 runs 12 residues. Germline CDR1 and CDR2: MNHEY and SMNVEV (reference sequence). The CDR3 loop is CASSSGGQPQHF.